This T cell receptor beta chain was sequenced in a study of regulatory T cells. Study-level results: Shannon entropy was nonsignificantly lower in patient CD8+ T cells than control CD8+ cells. In patients, unique TRB V-J pairs were restricted and V/J usage skewed, especially in Tregs.

All CD3G-deficient patients showed autoimmunity, more severe in two. At testing, patients were 2 to 39 years old, with reduced naive and increased memory T-cell proportions. Primers: 52 TRBV forward and 13 TRBJ reverse. Generated by immunoSEQ multiplex PCR, the TCRdb table keeps only in-frame clones and is missing some. The profile shows tens of thousands of clones, approximately 94% of them singletons. About this clone: Its cognate antigen is unknown.

Per the germline V gene, CDR1 is SGHRS and CDR2 is YFSETQ. V lost 4 bases and J lost 3, with 11 bases in between. CDR3 length: 13 residues. This sequence was found in a child aged 2-15 years with CD3G deficiency. The gene calls are TRBV5-1 and TRBJ2-7; no definite D call. The sequenced sample was CD8+ T cells sorted from blood. In DNA form, the CDR3 reads TGCGCCAGCAGCCAGGACCCCGGCTACGAGCAGTACTTC. Amino acid sequence: CASSQDPGYEQYF.